This TCR beta chain was captured by sequencing in a study of beta chain features in type 1 diabetes. TCRB transcripts that were expressed got sequenced, as all of the isolated RNA had been reverse transcribed. Assay used: immunoSEQ multiplex PCR; TCRdb lists only in-frame clones, some missing. The sample yields under 950,000 clones, about a sixth seen once. The V gene end was trimmed by 2 bases and the J gene end by 6 bases; junction bases not matched to a gene: 3. Germline-derived CDR1 and CDR2 are MNHEY and SMNVEV (reference sequence). This CDR3 comprises 14 residues. The J gene is TRBJ2-1, the V gene TRBV27; TRBD2 matches at 8 bases. The sequenced sample consisted of naive CD4+ T cells from blood. The TCR sequence derives from a woman aged 18-30 years in good health. In DNA form, the CDR3 reads TGTGCCAGCAGTTTAAAGCGGGAGAGCAATGAGCAGTTCTTC. It yields the protein CASSLKRESNEQFF.